This is a list of T cell receptor beta chains from one sample in a study of siplizumab effects on memory and regulatory T cells. Assay: immunoSEQ multiplex PCR; the TCRdb copy retains only in-frame clones and omits some. The table lists approximately 120,000 clones, under 95% of them singletons, with 0.65% to 0.9% in the top ten. The material sequenced was Tregs sorted from blood. The receptor source for this set is a human donor in good health. The CDR3 runs from the conserved cysteine through the conserved F or W. A D gene is named only where the DNA matches it firmly. Size tells how often a clone was seen (once, few, many) or the class of an expanded clone, and some rows leave it out.

J gene	D gene	V gene	clone size	CDR3 DNA	CDR3 protein
TRBJ2-3	-	TRBV7-6	-	TGTGCCAGCAGCACAGGGTCCGGAAGAGATACGCAGTATTTT	CASSTGSGRDTQYF
TRBJ2-7	TRBD1	TRBV10-2	-	TGCGCCAGCAGGTCCGGGACAGGGGGCTTCGACGAGCAGTACTTC	CASRSGTGGFDEQYF
TRBJ2-3	TRBD1	TRBV15	-	TGTGCCACCAGCTTACGGACAGGAGGTGTAGATACGCAGTATTTT	CATSLRTGGVDTQYF
TRBJ1-4	-	TRBV10-3	-	TGTGCCATCAGTGAGTCGTACGGGGGAAGGTCTAATGAAAAACTGTTTTTT	CAISESYGGRSNEKLFF
TRBJ1-3	-	TRBV7-3	-	TGTGCCAGCAGCCCAGGACGCGGGCCTTCTGGAAACACCATATATTTT	CASSPGRGPSGNTIYF
TRBJ2-5	TRBD2	TRBV7-2	-	TGTGCCAGCAGCTCCCGACTAGCGGGGGGTATGGAGACCCAGTACTTC	CASSSRLAGGMETQYF
TRBJ1-6	-	TRBV15	-	TGTGCCACCAGCAGAGAGCGCAGGGTGGATTCACCCCTCCACTTT	CATSRERRVDSPLHF
TRBJ1-1	-	TRBV19	once	TGTGCCAGTAGTCAAAGCGCGACAGGGAACACTGAAGCTTTCTTT	CASSQSATGNTEAFF
TRBJ1-3	-	TRBV18	once	TGTGCCAGCTCACCAAAGGCGGCAGGAAACACCATATATTTT	CASSPKAAGNTIYF
TRBJ1-5	-	TRBV19	-	TGTGCCAGTAGATCGGGACCCCGGGGTCAGCCCCAGCATTTT	CASRSGPRGQPQHF
TRBJ2-7	-	TRBV18	-	TGTGCCAGCTCACCACCTACAAGGGGCGACGAGCAGTACTTC	CASSPPTRGDEQYF
TRBJ2-1	TRBD1	TRBV6-6	-	TGTGCCAGCAGTTTGACAGGGTCCCGGTTCTTC	CASSLTGSRFF
TRBJ1-6	-	TRBV11-2	-	TGTGCCAGCAGCTCTTACGGGGGCTATAATTCACCCCTCCACTTT	CASSSYGGYNSPLHF
TRBJ2-2	TRBD2	TRBV27	-	TGTGCCAGCACTGGACTAGCGGGATTTAACACCGGGGAGCTGTTTTTT	CASTGLAGFNTGELFF
TRBJ2-1	-	TRBV6-1	-	TGTGCCAGCAGTGAATATTTGCAGGGGCTCTACAATGAGCAGTTCTTC	CASSEYLQGLYNEQFF
TRBJ1-5	-	TRBV2	-	TGTGCCAGCAGTAAGGGTCAGCCCCAGCATTTT	CASSKGQPQHF
TRBJ2-3	TRBD2	TRBV10-3	-	TGTGCCATCCGGGAGGGAAGCACAGATACGCAGTATTTT	CAIREGSTDTQYF
TRBJ2-5	TRBD2	TRBV11-1	-	TGTGCCAGCAGCTTGGGACTAGCGGCTCTACAGACCCAGTACTTC	CASSLGLAALQTQYF
TRBJ1-2	TRBD1	TRBV7-9	-	TGTGCCAGCAGCTCTTTCCGGGACAGGGTCGGCTACACCTTC	CASSSFRDRVGYTF
TRBJ2-3	-	TRBV20-1	-	TGCAGTGCTAGAGGAAAGGATACGCAGTATTTT	CSARGKDTQYF
TRBJ2-7	-	TRBV27	-	TGTGCCAGCAGTTCGATAGCGCTCTCCTACGAGCAGTACTTC	CASSSIALSYEQYF
TRBJ1-5	-	TRBV14	-	TGTGCCAGCAGCCGGGGAAATCAGCCCCAGCATTTT	CASSRGNQPQHF
TRBJ1-5	-	TRBV4-2	few	TGTGCCAGCAGCCAAGTTAGCGGGGGAAACAATCAGCCCCAGCATTTT	CASSQVSGGNNQPQHF
TRBJ1-3	-	TRBV9	-	TGTGCCAGCAGCGTCGACGCCTCTGGAAACACCATATATTTT	CASSVDASGNTIYF
TRBJ2-1	-	TRBV18	-	TGTGCCAGCTCATCGCTAGAGAATGAGCAGTTCTTC	CASSSLENEQFF
TRBJ1-5	-	TRBV18	-	TGTGCCAGCTCCCGGAGGGAGGATCAGCCCCAGCATTTT	CASSRREDQPQHF
TRBJ2-2	-	TRBV25-1	-	TGTGCCAGCAGTGATGGGACGAAGGGGGGCACCGGGGAGCTGTTTTTT	CASSDGTKGGTGELFF
TRBJ2-3	TRBD2	TRBV6-4	-	TGTGCCAGCAGTGAGAGCGGGAGACGCGCAGATACGCAGTATTTT	CASSESGRRADTQYF
TRBJ1-5	TRBD1	TRBV18	-	TGTGCCAGCTCACCCGAGCAGGGGGCCTATCAGCCCCAGCATTTT	CASSPEQGAYQPQHF
TRBJ2-2	-	TRBV7-3	-	TGTGCCAGCAGCCCAGGAGGGGTTCCCACCGGGGAGCTGTTTTTT	CASSPGGVPTGELFF
TRBJ1-2	TRBD1	TRBV25-1	-	TGTGCCAGCAGTGAATATCAGACAGGGGGATATGGCTACACCTTC	CASSEYQTGGYGYTF
TRBJ1-3	-	TRBV7-9	few	TGTGCCAGCAGTCTTACAGGGTCTGGAAACACCATATATTTT	CASSLTGSGNTIYF
TRBJ1-2	-	TRBV5-4	-	TGTGCCAGCAGCCAAATGAACTCGTTTGGCTACACCTTC	CASSQMNSFGYTF
TRBJ2-3	-	TRBV7-2	-	TGTGCCAGCAGAAACAACAGGGGCACAGATACGCAGTATTTT	CASRNNRGTDTQYF
TRBJ2-7	-	TRBV9	-	TGTGCCAGCAGCGTAGCTCCAACCTACGAGCAGTACTTC	CASSVAPTYEQYF
TRBJ2-2	-	TRBV19	-	TGTGCCAGTAGTCCGGGTGGTCTCACCGGGGAGCTGTTTTTT	CASSPGGLTGELFF
TRBJ2-3	-	TRBV11-3	-	TGTGCCAGCAGCTTAGATTTTTGGACAGATACGCAGTATTTT	CASSLDFWTDTQYF
TRBJ2-1	TRBD2	TRBV19	-	TGTGCCAGTAGTAGCGGGAGGGCCAGTTACAATGAGCAGTTCTTC	CASSSGRASYNEQFF
TRBJ2-7	-	TRBV7-7	-	TGTGCTAGCACGTCCCAGGAAATAGAAGCACCCTACGAGCAGTACTTC	CASTSQEIEAPYEQYF
TRBJ2-6	TRBD2	TRBV2	-	TGTGCCAGCAGTCTTGGGGGGGCTGGGGCCAACGTCCTGACTTTC	CASSLGGAGANVLTF